The entry that follows covers one T cell receptor beta chain sequence. Its antigen remains unknown. The data stem from a study of OX40 agonist ivuxolimab in advanced cancers. At the level of the study: Enrolled patients in dose escalation had cancers that were hepatocellular carcinoma, melanoma, renal cell or head and neck cancer. One hepatocellular carcinoma and a couple of cutaneous melanoma patients partially responded. Study conclusions and caveats: CD4+ T cells averaged fewer expanded clones than CD8+ T cells.

Method: immunoSEQ multiplex PCR; TCRdb's copy keeps in-frame clones and lacks some. The sample yields 20,000 or so clones, 90% seen once. V was clipped by 4 bases and J by 2 bases, with 12 bases between them. The CDR3 contains 14 residues. Germline assignment: CDR1 SGHTA and CDR2 FQGNSA. The receptor was isolated from an adult with an advanced solid tumor such as melanoma, head and neck, liver or kidney cancer. The chain combines TRBV7-2 with TRBJ2-7; the D gene is possibly TRBD2 (6 bases). Sequenced here: CD4+ or CD8+ T cells sorted from blood, sampled in a trial of the OX40 agonist ivuxolimab. Here the CDR3 reads CASSSSGSTYEQYF. The CDR3 bases are TGTGCCAGCAGCTCCAGCGGGTCCACCTACGAGCAGTACTTC.